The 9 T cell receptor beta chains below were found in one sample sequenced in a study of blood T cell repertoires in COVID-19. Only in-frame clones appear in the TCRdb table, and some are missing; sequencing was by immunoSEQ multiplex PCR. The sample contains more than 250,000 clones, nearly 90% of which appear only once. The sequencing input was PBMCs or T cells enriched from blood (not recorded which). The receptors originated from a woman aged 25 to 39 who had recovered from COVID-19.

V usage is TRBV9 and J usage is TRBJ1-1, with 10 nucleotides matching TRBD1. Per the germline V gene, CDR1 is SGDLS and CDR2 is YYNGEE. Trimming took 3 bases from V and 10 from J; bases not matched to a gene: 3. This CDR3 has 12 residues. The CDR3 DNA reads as TGTGCCAGCAGCGCGGGGACAGGGGTAGCTTTCTTT. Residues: CASSAGTGVAFF.

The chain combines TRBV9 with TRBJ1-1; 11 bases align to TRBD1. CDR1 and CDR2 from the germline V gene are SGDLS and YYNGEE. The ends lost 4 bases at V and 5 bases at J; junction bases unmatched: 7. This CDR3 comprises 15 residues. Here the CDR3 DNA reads TGTGCCAGCAGCCCAGGGACAGGGGGGAGGACTGAAGCTTTCTTT. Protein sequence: CASSPGTGGRTEAFF.

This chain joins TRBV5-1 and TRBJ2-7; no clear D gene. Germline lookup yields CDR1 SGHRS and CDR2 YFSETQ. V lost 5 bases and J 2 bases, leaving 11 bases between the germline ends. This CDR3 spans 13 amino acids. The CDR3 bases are TGCGCCAGCAGACCTGGCTTCGCCTACGAGCAGTACTTC. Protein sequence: CASRPGFAYEQYF.

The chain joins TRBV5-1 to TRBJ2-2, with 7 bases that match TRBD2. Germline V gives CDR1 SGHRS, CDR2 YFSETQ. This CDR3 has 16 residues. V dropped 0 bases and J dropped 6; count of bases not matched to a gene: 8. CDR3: CASSLVVAGFSGELFF. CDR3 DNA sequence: TGCGCCAGCAGCTTGGTGGTAGCGGGTTTCTCCGGGGAGCTGTTTTTT.

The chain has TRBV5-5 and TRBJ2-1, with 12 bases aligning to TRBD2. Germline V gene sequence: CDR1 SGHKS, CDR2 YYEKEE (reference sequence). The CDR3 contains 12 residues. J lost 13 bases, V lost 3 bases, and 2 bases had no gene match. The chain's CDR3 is CASSWTSGAQFF. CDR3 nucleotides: TGTGCCAGCAGCTGGACTAGCGGGGCCCAGTTCTTC.

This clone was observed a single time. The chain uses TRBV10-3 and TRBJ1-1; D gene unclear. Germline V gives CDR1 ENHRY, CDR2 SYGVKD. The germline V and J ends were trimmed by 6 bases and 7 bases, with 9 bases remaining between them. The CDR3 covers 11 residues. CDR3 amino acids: CAIREDIEAFF. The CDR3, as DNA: TGTGCCATCAGGGAAGACATTGAAGCTTTCTTT.

CDR3 nucleotide sequence: TGTGCCAGCAGCGTAGTGGCAGGGGCCGTTGGCTACACCTTC. It specifies CASSVVAGAVGYTF. This chain connects TRBV9 to TRBJ1-2, with a tentative D call TRBD1 (6 bases). The CDR3 contains 14 residues. V gave up 0 bases and J gave up 7 bases, with 13 bases separating them. Germline V gene sequence: CDR1 SGDLS, CDR2 YYNGEE.

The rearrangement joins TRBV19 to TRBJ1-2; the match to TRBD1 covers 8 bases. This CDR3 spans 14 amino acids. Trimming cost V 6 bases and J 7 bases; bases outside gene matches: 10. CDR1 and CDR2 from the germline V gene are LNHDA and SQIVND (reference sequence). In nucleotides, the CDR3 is TGTGCCAGTAGCACTACAGGGGGGTTTGGTGGCTACACCTTC. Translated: CASSTTGGFGGYTF.

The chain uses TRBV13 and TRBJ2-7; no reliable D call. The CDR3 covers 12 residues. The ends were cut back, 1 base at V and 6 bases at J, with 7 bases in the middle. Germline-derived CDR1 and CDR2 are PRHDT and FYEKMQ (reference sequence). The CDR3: CASSLVRSEQYF. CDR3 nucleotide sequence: TGTGCCAGCAGCTTAGTTCGGAGCGAGCAGTACTTC.